The text below deals with one T cell receptor beta chain. Produced via immunoSEQ multiplex PCR; TCRdb's table is partial and in-frame only. The table records about 200,000 clones, roughly 90% of them present only once. This specimen belongs to a study of blood T cell repertoires in COVID-19. Germline lookup yields CDR1 DFQATT and CDR2 SNEGSKA (reference sequence). This CDR3 contains 11 residues. The chain is built from TRBV20-1 and TRBJ2-7; a weak D match, TRBD1 (5 bases). This TCR came from a woman aged 70-85 years with acute or convalescent COVID-19. The sample taken for sequencing was peripheral blood. This CDR3 is CSQSTDYEQYF. DNA for the CDR3: TGCAGCCAATCGACAGACTACGAGCAGTACTTC.